This T cell receptor (beta chain) was retrieved from a study of T cell clonotyping in hematopoietic cell transplantation (dated by TCRdb to about 2021). At the level of the whole study: Recipient samples taken before transplant were obtained following cytoreduction. In the study, approximately 140 blood samples were gathered from approximately 33 consecutive transplant recipients and their related donors. Patients were recruited between 2015 and 2017 and followed until September 2020 or death.

The immunoSEQ assay, a bias-controlled multiplex PCR using V- and J-specific primers, was used to amplify TCR beta CDR3 regions from genomic DNA. A second PCR step added a proprietary barcode and Illumina adapter sequences to the CDR3 amplicons. An Illumina MiSeq instrument was used to sequence the CDR3 libraries. In the authors' own workflow: immunoSEQ Analyzer 3.0 was used for export and quality control, with R Bioconductor and Immunarch used for downstream analyses. Repertoire metrics were calculated using only productive rearrangements within the normalized downsampled data set. Clonotypes larger than 5 templates in the normalized cohort were defined as pathologically expanded. Repertoire diversity was measured with the Inverse Simpson Index. CMV-specificity analyses were carried out on the non-normalized data set to capture all clonotypes. As stored in TCRdb, this immuneACCESS dataset retains in-frame rearrangements with V and J assigned. A fraction of the clones does not appear; measured against another copy, unresolved V genes explain less than half of the discrepancy, and the remainder lacks a known reason. That table gives V, J and clone size, and the DNA gave D and trimming. Within this sample are about 41,000 clones, with 85% of them counted one time only. The biggest ten clones account for about 2.6% of the sample.

As to this clone: Its antigen remains undetermined. The sample holds no much larger clone one base away, and base qualities are not on file.

Overall results and qualifications from the work: Recipient repertoires showed only a small fraction of overlap with donor repertoires, and over 95% appeared de novo at the given depth. The sample size was limited, and CD4 and CD8 repertoire contributions could not be separated because cells were not sorted. Donor and pretransplant recipient Inverse Simpson Index values predicted broader posttransplant TCR repertoire diversity. A decrease in recipient TCR diversity was observed after transplant, and a progressive increase in pathologically expanded clonotypes was seen from day 30 to day 180.

Via the germline V gene (reference sequence), CDR1 is SEHNR and CDR2 FQNEAQ. V and J are trimmed by 3 bases and 1 base, and the gene matches miss 4 bases of the junction. The CDR3 spans 16 residues, from the cysteine through the phenylalanine. The only DNA kept is the CDR3, 48 bases in frame from the first base. In light of the paper, this sample's time point label describes: recipient sample about 28 days before transplant, after cytoreduction. Recipient blood was collected about 28 days before transplant and at days 30, 100 and 180 after transplant. Using Nuclei Lysis Solution, genomic DNA was extracted from unfractionated peripheral blood mononuclear cells that were either fresh or cryopreserved.

The rearrangement joined TRBV7-9 to TRBJ1-4, and 8 junctional nucleotides match TRBD1. The sequences come from peripheral blood mononuclear cells, collected before stem cell transplant. This receptor was taken from a man aged 60 to 75 with acute myeloid leukemia. Some clones in this sample may be carry-over from other donors' samples. CDR3 sequence: CASSLGQEVTNEKLFF. The DNA reads as follows: TGTGCCAGCAGCTTGGGACAGGAGGTAACTAATGAAAAACTGTTTTTT.